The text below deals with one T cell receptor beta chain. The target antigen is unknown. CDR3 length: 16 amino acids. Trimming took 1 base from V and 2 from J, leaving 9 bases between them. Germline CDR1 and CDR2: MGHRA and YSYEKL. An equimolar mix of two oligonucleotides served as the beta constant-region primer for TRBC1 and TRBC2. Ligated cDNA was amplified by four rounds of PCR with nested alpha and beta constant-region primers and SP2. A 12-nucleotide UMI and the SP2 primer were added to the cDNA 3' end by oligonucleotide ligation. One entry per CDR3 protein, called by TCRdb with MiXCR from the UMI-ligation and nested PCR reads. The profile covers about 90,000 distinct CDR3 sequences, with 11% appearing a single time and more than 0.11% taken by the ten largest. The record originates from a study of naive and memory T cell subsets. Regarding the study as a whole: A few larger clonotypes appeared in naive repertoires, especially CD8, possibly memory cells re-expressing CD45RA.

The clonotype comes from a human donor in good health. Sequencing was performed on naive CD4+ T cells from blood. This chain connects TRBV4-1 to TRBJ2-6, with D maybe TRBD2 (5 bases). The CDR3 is CASSQVGETGANVLTF. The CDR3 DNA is TGCGCCAGCAGCCAAGTCGGGGAGACTGGGGCCAACGTCCTGACTTTC.